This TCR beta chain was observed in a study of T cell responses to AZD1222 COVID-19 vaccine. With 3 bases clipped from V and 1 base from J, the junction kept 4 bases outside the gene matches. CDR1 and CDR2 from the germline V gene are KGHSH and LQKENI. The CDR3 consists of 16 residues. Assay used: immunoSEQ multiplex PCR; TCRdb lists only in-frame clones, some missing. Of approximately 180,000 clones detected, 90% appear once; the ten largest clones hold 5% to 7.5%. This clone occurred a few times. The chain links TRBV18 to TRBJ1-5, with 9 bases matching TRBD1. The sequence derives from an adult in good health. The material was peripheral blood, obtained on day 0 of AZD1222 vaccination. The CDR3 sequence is CASSPRTGDSNQPQHF. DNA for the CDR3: TGTGCCAGCTCACCGCGGACAGGGGACAGCAATCAGCCCCAGCATTTT. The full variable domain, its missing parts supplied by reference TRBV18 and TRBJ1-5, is NAGVMQNPRHLVRRRGQEARLRCSPMKGHSHVYWYRQLPEEGLKFMVYLQKENIIDESGMPKERFSAEFPKEGPSILRIQQVVRGDSAAYFCASSPRTGDSNQPQHFGDGTRLSIL.